A single sample is the source of the 10 T cell receptor beta chains below, sequenced in a study of shared clonotypes between healthy human individuals (TCRdb year 2020). Library preparation employed the immunoSEQ multiplex PCR assay. TCRdb obtained this table from immuneACCESS and retained in-frame rearrangements with V and J assigned. These tables miss some clones; where compared with another copy, unresolved V genes account for less than half of the shortfall, and the remainder is unexplained. The sample profile shows 2 million to 2.5 million clones; roughly 92% of them were found once. Jointly, the top ten make up 0.37% of the sample. Sequencing used naive CD4+ T cells from PBMCs. The cell subset or site label of this sample denotes: CD45RA+ positively selected. Receptor source: a man between 18 and 35 years old in good health. Some clones in this sample may be carry-over from other donors' samples.

This clone has only one observation. Different DNA sequences within this sample yield the same CDR3. The chain combines TRBV5-1 with TRBJ1-2; tentatively, D is TRBD1 (5 bases). CDR1 SGHRS and CDR2 YFSETQ come from the germline V gene. V was pared by 0 bases and J by 1 base, with 10 bases between. This CDR3 comprises 15 residues. CDR3 DNA: TGCGCCAGCAGCTTGGGGGGGACGGATAACTATGGCTACACCTTC. It yields the protein CASSLGGTDNYGYTF.

The chain carries TRBV18 and TRBJ2-7; 8 bases line up with TRBD2. Germline assignment: CDR1 KGHSH and CDR2 LQKENI. The CDR3 covers 14 residues. Unmatched junction bases numbered 2, after V lost 2 bases and J lost 2 bases. The CDR3 spells CASSPELAAYEQYF. The CDR3 coding sequence is TGTGCCAGCTCACCAGAACTAGCGGCCTACGAGCAGTACTTC.

This clone has only a few counts. The CDR3 sequence is CASSPEPRDTEAFF. CDR3 DNA: TGCGCCAGCAGCCCTGAGCCCCGGGACACTGAAGCTTTCTTT. This rearrangement joins TRBV5-1 to TRBJ1-1; no reliable D call. The length of the CDR3 is 14 residues. V was trimmed by 4 bases and J by 3 bases, leaving 13 bases between them. Per germline, CDR1 SGHRS and CDR2 YFSETQ. Complete variable domain (other parts from reference TRBV5-1 and TRBJ1-1): KAGVTQTPRYLIKTRGQQVTLSCSPISGHRSVSWYQQTPGQGLQFLFEYFSETQRNKGNFPGRFSGRQFSNSRSEMNVSTLELGDSALYLCASSPEPRDTEAFFGQGTRLTVV.

The V gene is TRBV21-1, the J gene TRBJ2-7; the table's D call of TRBD2 was not tested on the DNA. TRBV21-1 is a listed pseudogene. The CDR3 spans 16 residues. The CDR3 bases are TGTGCCAGCAGCAAAGAAGGGCCGGGATTGATCTACGAGCAGTACTTC. Protein sequence: CASSKEGPGLIYEQYF.

The V gene is TRBV2, the J gene TRBJ1-1; 8 bases align to TRBD1. The V gene's germline CDR1 is SNHLY and CDR2 FYNNEI. CDR3 length equals 15 residues. V shed 4 bases, J shed 6 bases, and the junction held 10 bases outside the gene matches. CDR3 region: CASSGRTGSIAEAFF. CDR3 coding DNA: TGTGCCAGCAGTGGCCGGACAGGGAGTATTGCTGAAGCTTTCTTT.

The V gene is TRBV20-1, the J gene TRBJ2-1; D remains ambiguous. Trimming left V 0 bases short and J 11 bases short, with 8 bases between. CDR3 length: 11 residues. Germline CDR1 reads DFQATT; CDR2 reads SNEGSKA (reference sequence). CDR3 sequence (DNA): TGCAGTGCTAGAGATCTAGTTCAGCAGTTCTTC. This translates into CSARDLVQQFF.

V is TRBV4-3 and J is TRBJ2-5; 7 positions match TRBD1. The V gene end was trimmed by 6 bases and the J gene end by 5 bases; junction bases not matched to a gene: 9. The CDR3 runs to 14 residues. Germline V gene data show CDR1 as LGHNA and CDR2 as YSLEER. The CDR3 is CASSSGTARETQYF. CDR3 nucleotides: TGCGCCAGCAGTTCCGGGACAGCACGGGAGACCCAGTACTTC.

The V and J genes are TRBV2 and TRBJ1-3; D is ambiguous. This CDR3 region has 15 residues. The germline V and J ends were trimmed by 7 bases and 0 bases, with 13 bases remaining between them. Germline values: CDR1 SNHLY, CDR2 FYNNEI. In DNA, the CDR3 is TGTGCCAGCAAGCGGGGAGATAACTCTGGAAACACCATATATTTT. Its protein is CASKRGDNSGNTIYF. Full variable domain (outside the CDR3, taken from reference TRBV2 and TRBJ1-3): EPEVTQTPSHQVTQMGQEVILRCVPISNHLYFYWYRQILGQKVEFLVSFYNNEISEKSEIFDDQFSVERPDGSNFTLKIRSTKLEDSAMYFCASKRGDNSGNTIYFGEGSWLTVV.

The J gene is TRBJ2-1, the V gene TRBV6-1; D is uncertain. This CDR3 region has 12 residues. Trimming pared 5 bases from V and 6 bases from J, leaving 8 bases between. CDR1 MNHNS and CDR2 SASEGT come from the germline V gene. The CDR3 region is CASSFWGNEQFF. In nucleotides, the CDR3 is TGTGCCAGCAGTTTCTGGGGCAATGAGCAGTTCTTC.

The chain has TRBV28 and TRBJ2-7; no clear D. From germline, CDR1 is MDHEN and CDR2 SYDVKM. The CDR3 spans 14 residues. With 2 bases removed from V and 5 bases from J, the gap between germline ends came to 13 bases. This CDR3 is CASSLILRSDEQYF. CDR3 nucleotides: TGTGCCAGCAGTTTAATCCTAAGGTCCGACGAGCAGTACTTC.